The 29 T cell receptor beta chains in this list originate from one sample, sequenced in a study of T cell repertoires and HLA-DP antigens. No antigen has been identified for these receptors. TCRdb's table, derived via immunoSEQ multiplex PCR, lists solely in-frame clones and lacks some. The sample lists over 60,000 clones; about 80% were seen once. Sequenced: CD4+ T cells from PBMCs. These receptors were taken from a man in his sixties in good health and CMV-seronegative.

This chain connects TRBV7-2 to TRBJ2-5; TRBD2 matches 7 bases. V shed 1 base, J shed 2 bases, and the junction held 4 bases outside the gene matches. CDR1 and CDR2 from the germline V gene are SGHTA and FQGNSA. The CDR3 spans 15 residues. CDR3 DNA sequence: TGTGCCAGCAGCTTAGAGAGCGGGGATCAAGAGACCCAGTACTTC. Its translation: CASSLESGDQETQYF.

This chain links TRBV7-9 with TRBJ1-2; D gene uncertain. The CDR3 contains 14 residues. Trimming removed 1 base from V and 2 bases from J, with 8 bases in between. Germline V lookup: CDR1 SEHNR, CDR2 FQNEAQ (reference sequence). CDR3 in DNA: TGTGCCAGCAGCTTAGAATTGGAAAACTATGGCTACACCTTC. Amino acids: CASSLELENYGYTF.

V usage is TRBV4-3 and J usage is TRBJ1-1, with TRBD1 as a possible D gene (5 bases). V was trimmed by 0 bases and J by 4 bases, leaving 12 bases between them. Germline CDR1 is LGHNA and CDR2 is YSLEER. The CDR3 contains 15 residues. As DNA, the CDR3 is TGCGCCAGCAGCCAAGATCCGGCGGGGGGCACTGAAGCTTTCTTT. Translated: CASSQDPAGGTEAFF.

The V call is TRBV7-6, the J call TRBJ2-7; 7 bases align to TRBD1. Germline CDR1 is SGHVS and CDR2 is FNYEAQ. Unmatched junction bases numbered 7, after V lost 5 bases and J lost 9 bases. The CDR3 is made up of 12 amino acids. In DNA form, the CDR3 reads TGTGCCAGCAGCGCCTACAGGGGTTTGCAGTACTTC. Translating it yields CASSAYRGLQYF.

The chain carries TRBV10-1 and TRBJ2-1; tentatively, D is TRBD2 (6 bases). V dropped 1 base and J dropped 3 bases, with 10 bases sitting between them. CDR3 size: 15 residues. Germline V CDR1 and CDR2: WNHNN, SYGVQD (reference sequence). CDR3: CASSEWGLSYNEQFF. The CDR3 DNA follows: TGCGCCAGCAGTGAGTGGGGACTGAGCTACAATGAGCAGTTCTTC.

The rearrangement joins TRBV6-4 to TRBJ2-3; 8 nucleotides match TRBD1. The CDR3 loop spans 14 amino acids. The junction had 5 bases not matched to a gene; V was cut back by 4 bases and J by 5 bases. CDR1 and CDR2 from the germline V gene are MRHNA and SNTAGT. The CDR3 spells CASSAGGEVDTQYF. The CDR3 DNA sequence: TGTGCCAGCAGTGCAGGGGGCGAGGTAGATACGCAGTATTTT.

This clone has just a few counts. CDR3 coding DNA: TGCGCCAGCAGCTCATCCGGGACAGGCTCGTGGGCGGGATCACCCCTCCACTTT. This translates into CASSSSGTGSWAGSPLHF. V and J are TRBV5-1 and TRBJ1-6, with 8 positions matching TRBD1. V dropped 3 bases and J dropped 10; count of bases not matched to a gene: 18. Germline V CDR1 and CDR2: SGHRS, YFSETQ. The CDR3 is made up of 18 amino acids.

The V and J genes are TRBV27 and TRBJ1-2, with D tentatively TRBD1 (5 bases). This CDR3 has 13 residues. Germline CDR1 is MNHEY and CDR2 is SMNVEV (reference sequence). The V end was cut by 3 bases, the J end by 6 bases, with 11 bases between. The CDR3 sequence: CASSFGQGNGYTF. The CDR3 nucleotides are TGTGCCAGCAGTTTCGGGCAGGGTAATGGCTACACCTTC.

The gene calls are TRBV5-1 and TRBJ1-1; the D gene is possibly TRBD1 (6 bases). The CDR3 runs 15 residues. The germline V gene encodes CDR1 SGHRS and CDR2 YFSETQ. V lost 0 bases, J lost 1 base, and 10 bases lay in between. The CDR3 here is CASSLAGGPNTEAFF. In DNA, the CDR3 is TGCGCCAGCAGCTTGGCGGGGGGCCCGAACACTGAAGCTTTCTTT.

The V call is TRBV2, the J call TRBJ1-3; D is unresolved. The CDR3 loop spans 15 amino acids. The germline V gene encodes CDR1 SNHLY and CDR2 FYNNEI. The V and J ends lost 1 base and 7 bases respectively, with 14 bases between them. The CDR3 DNA follows: TGTGCCAGCAGTGAAGATAGATCCTTTAGTAACACCATATATTTT. Encoded protein: CASSEDRSFSNTIYF.

This rearrangement joins TRBV19 to TRBJ1-6; no clear D gene. Trimming removed 3 bases at V and 7 bases at J, with 10 bases between. Germline CDR1 reads LNHDA; CDR2 reads SQIVND (reference sequence). The CDR3 runs 14 residues. As DNA, the CDR3 is TGTGCCAGTAGTATCACAGACACCAATTCACCCCTCCACTTT. Translation: CASSITDTNSPLHF.

The chain is built from TRBV7-2 and TRBJ2-1; 10 bases are a match to TRBD2. This CDR3 is 13 amino acids long. Germline CDR1 reads SGHTA; CDR2 reads FQGNSA. The V gene end was trimmed by 4 bases and the J gene end by 15 bases; junction bases not matched to a gene: 9. CDR3 DNA sequence: TGTGCCAGCAGCTGGGGAAGCGGGGGGGCTCTGTTCTTC. This sequence encodes CASSWGSGGALFF.

The gene calls are TRBV27 and TRBJ1-3; D remains ambiguous. Germline loops: CDR1 MNHEY, CDR2 SMNVEV (reference sequence). The V gene lost 6 bases and the J gene lost 0 bases, with 12 bases spanning the gap. The CDR3 is 15 amino acids. CDR3 bases: TGTGCCAGCAGCCCTGCCGGACGCTCTGGAAACACCATATATTTT. Translating gives CASSPAGRSGNTIYF.

This rearrangement joins TRBV15 to TRBJ1-1; no clear D. Trimming removed 1 base from V and 2 bases from J, with 11 bases in between. CDR3 size: 15 residues. CDR1 and CDR2 (germline): LNHNV, YYDKDF (reference sequence). CDR3 coding DNA: TGTGCCACCAGCAGAGGGACGGGCAGCAACACTGAAGCTTTCTTT. Translating it yields CATSRGTGSNTEAFF.

The chain recombines TRBV5-6 with TRBJ2-5; D unresolved. CDR1 and CDR2 from the germline V gene are SGHDT and YYEEEE. The V gene lost 4 bases and the J gene lost 1 base, with 5 bases spanning the gap. This CDR3 has 12 amino acids. This chain's CDR3 is CASSRPQETQYF. CDR3 sequence (DNA): TGTGCCAGCAGCCGCCCCCAAGAGACCCAGTACTTC. Full variable domain (rest looked up from reference TRBV5-6 and TRBJ2-5): DAGVTQSPTHLIKTRGQQVTLRCSPKSGHDTVSWYQQALGQGPQFIFQYYEEEERQRGNFPDRFSGHQFPNYSSELNVNALLLGDSALYLCASSRPQETQYFGPGTRLLVL.

The J gene is TRBJ2-5, the V gene TRBV7-3; 8 bases are a match to TRBD1. Trimming removed 3 bases from V and 0 bases from J; junction bases left unmatched: 3. CDR3 length: 15 residues. The germline CDR1 and CDR2 sequences are SGHTA and FQGTGA. Written as DNA, the CDR3 is TGTGCCAGCAGCTTCGGGACAGGCAACCAAGAGACCCAGTACTTC. Protein sequence: CASSFGTGNQETQYF.

The V call is TRBV10-3, the J call TRBJ2-3; 8 bases are shared with TRBD2. The CDR3 sequence is 15 residues long. The ends lost 2 bases at V and 6 bases at J; junction bases unmatched: 7. CDR1 ENHRY and CDR2 SYGVKD come from the germline V gene. CDR3 bases: TGTGCCATCAGTGAGAGAGCGGGGGCGGCGGATACGCAGTATTTT. Translating it yields CAISERAGAADTQYF.

The chain links TRBV5-1 to TRBJ2-1; D may be TRBD1 (6 bases). The V end was cut by 0 bases, the J end by 0 bases, with 13 bases between. Looked up from germline, CDR1 is SGHRS and CDR2 is YFSETQ. This CDR3 spans 17 amino acids. The CDR3, as DNA: TGCGCCAGCAGCTTGGCCAACAGGGCCTACTCCTACAATGAGCAGTTCTTC. Translation gives CASSLANRAYSYNEQFF. The whole variable domain, remainder taken from reference TRBV5-1 and TRBJ2-1, is KAGVTQTPRYLIKTRGQQVTLSCSPISGHRSVSWYQQTPGQGLQFLFEYFSETQRNKGNFPGRFSGRQFSNSRSEMNVSTLELGDSALYLCASSLANRAYSYNEQFFGPGTRLTVL.

CDR3 nucleotide sequence: TGTGCCAGCAGCCCCTGGACGGATAGCACAGATACGCAGTATTTT. Amino acid sequence: CASSPWTDSTDTQYF. The chain links TRBV27 to TRBJ2-3; no clear D. Trimming shortened V by 6 bases and J by 0 bases, and 13 bases separated the two germline ends. The CDR3 covers 15 residues. Germline CDR1 is MNHEY and CDR2 is SMNVEV (reference sequence).

This clone was found once. The chain has TRBV30 and TRBJ1-5, with D unresolved. The CDR3 spans 13 residues. V lost 4 bases and J lost 0, with 7 bases in between. Germline CDR1 reads GTSNPN; CDR2 reads SVGIG (reference sequence). CDR3 sequence reads: CAWKSGSNQPQHF. DNA of the CDR3: TGTGCCTGGAAGTCGGGTAGCAATCAGCCCCAGCATTTT.

The genes are TRBV5-1 and TRBJ2-1, with a weak D call TRBD2 (5 bases). From germline, CDR1 is SGHRS and CDR2 YFSETQ. Trimming shortened V by 4 bases and J by 0 bases, and 14 bases separated the two germline ends. The CDR3 covers 16 residues. The chain's CDR3 is CASSNGIAGSYNEQFF. As DNA, the CDR3 is TGCGCCAGCAGCAACGGGATCGCGGGCTCCTACAATGAGCAGTTCTTC.

This clone has just a few counts. The chain combines TRBV28 with TRBJ1-1, with TRBD1 matching over 9 bases. Germline V gene lookup returns CDR1 MDHEN and CDR2 SYDVKM. J lost 0 bases, V lost 3 bases, and 8 bases had no gene match. The CDR3 length is 17 residues. CDR3 DNA sequence: TGTGCCAGCAGTTTGTCCCGGGACAGGGAACTGAACACTGAAGCTTTCTTT. This sequence encodes CASSLSRDRELNTEAFF.

This clone was observed a single time. V gene TRBV7-2 combines with J gene TRBJ2-1, with 9 bases aligning to TRBD2. Germline CDR1 is SGHTA and CDR2 is FQGNSA. V lost 5 bases and J lost 3; bases outside the gene matches: 8. The CDR3 runs 16 residues. The CDR3 sequence: CASSPRKRGDYNEQFF. The CDR3 DNA is TGTGCCAGCAGCCCTCGGAAGCGGGGGGACTACAATGAGCAGTTCTTC.

Concerning this clone: One end of the junction does not line up with germline, which may come from a read error. The chain carries TRBV5-1 and TRBJ2-2, with D unresolved. Germline CDR1 SGHRS, CDR2 YFSETQ. The length of the CDR3 is 16 residues. The CDR3 loop reads CASSLGPRTNTGELFF. The CDR3 DNA reads TGCGCCAGCAGTTTGGGTCCCCGGACCAACACCGGGGAGCTGTTTTTT. The full variable domain, completed using reference TRBV5-1 and TRBJ2-2, is KAGVTQTPRYLIKTRGQQVTLSCSPISGHRSVSWYQQTPGQGLQFLFEYFSETQRNKGNFPGRFSGRQFSNSRSEMNVSTLELGDSALYLCASSLGPRTNTGELFFGEGSRLTVL.

This chain connects TRBV7-9 to TRBJ1-2; TRBD1 might be the D (6 bases). The CDR3 covers 13 residues. With 5 bases removed from V and 2 bases from J, the gap between germline ends came to 9 bases. In germline, CDR1 is SEHNR, CDR2 FQNEAQ (reference sequence). CDR3 protein: CASSRQGNYGYTF. The DNA of the CDR3 is TGTGCCAGCAGCCGCCAGGGGAACTATGGCTACACCTTC.

V is TRBV6-1 and J is TRBJ1-3; possibly TRBD1 for D (5 bases). Trimming removed 2 bases at V and 5 bases at J, with 13 bases between. The CDR3 extends over 15 amino acids. CDR1 MNHNS and CDR2 SASEGT come from the germline V gene. The CDR3 spells CASSELGQGRNTIYF. The DNA for the CDR3 is TGTGCCAGCAGTGAACTTGGGCAGGGCCGAAACACCATATATTTT.

The chain carries TRBV29-1 and TRBJ2-2, with TRBD1 identical over 7 bases. Germline CDR1 reads SQVTM; CDR2 reads ANQGSEA. The CDR3 is made up of 14 amino acids. Trimming at V came to 7 bases and at J to 3 bases, leaving 8 bases not matched to a gene. The CDR3 DNA reads as TGCAGCGCTACGGACAGGCGAGACACCGGGGAGCTGTTTTTT. Its translation: CSATDRRDTGELFF.

In its sample, this clone was seen many times. The chain couples TRBV5-3 to TRBJ1-6; 8 bases agree with TRBD1. TRBV5-3 falls under the ORF class, with uncertain function. The trim removed 4 bases at V and 8 bases at J, leaving 20 bases unmatched. The CDR3 covers 19 residues. The CDR3 is CARSPNNYSGQGTDSPLHF. Here the CDR3 DNA reads TGTGCCAGAAGCCCGAATAACTACTCCGGACAGGGAACGGATTCACCCCTCCACTTT.

The chain employs TRBV18 and TRBJ2-5, with 7 bases identical to TRBD2. Germline values: CDR1 KGHSH, CDR2 LQKENI. With 0 bases clipped from V and 4 bases from J, the junction kept 8 bases outside the gene matches. The CDR3 extends over 16 amino acids. The DNA for the CDR3 is TGTGCCAGCTCACCACCCGTAAGCGGGGTCCGAGAGACCCAGTACTTC. This gives the protein CASSPPVSGVRETQYF. The full variable domain, in which reference TRBV18 and TRBJ2-5 provide the parts outside the CDR3, is NAGVMQNPRHLVRRRGQEARLRCSPMKGHSHVYWYRQLPEEGLKFMVYLQKENIIDESGMPKERFSAEFPKEGPSILRIQQVVRGDSAAYFCASSPPVSGVRETQYFGPGTRLLVL.